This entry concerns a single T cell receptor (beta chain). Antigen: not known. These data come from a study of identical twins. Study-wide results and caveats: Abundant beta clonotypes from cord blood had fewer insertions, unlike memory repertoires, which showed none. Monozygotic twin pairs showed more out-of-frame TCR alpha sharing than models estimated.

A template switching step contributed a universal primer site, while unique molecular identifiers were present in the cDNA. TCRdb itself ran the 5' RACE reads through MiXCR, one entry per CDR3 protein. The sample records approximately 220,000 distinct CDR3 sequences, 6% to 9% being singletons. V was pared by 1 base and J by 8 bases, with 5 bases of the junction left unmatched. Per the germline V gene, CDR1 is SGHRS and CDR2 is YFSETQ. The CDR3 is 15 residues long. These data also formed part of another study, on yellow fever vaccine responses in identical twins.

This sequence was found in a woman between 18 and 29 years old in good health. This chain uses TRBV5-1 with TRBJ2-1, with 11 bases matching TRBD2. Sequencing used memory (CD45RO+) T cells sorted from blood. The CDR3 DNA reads TGCGCCAGCAGCTTGTCGACTAGCGGGAATGATGAGCAGTTCTTC. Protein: CASSLSTSGNDEQFF.